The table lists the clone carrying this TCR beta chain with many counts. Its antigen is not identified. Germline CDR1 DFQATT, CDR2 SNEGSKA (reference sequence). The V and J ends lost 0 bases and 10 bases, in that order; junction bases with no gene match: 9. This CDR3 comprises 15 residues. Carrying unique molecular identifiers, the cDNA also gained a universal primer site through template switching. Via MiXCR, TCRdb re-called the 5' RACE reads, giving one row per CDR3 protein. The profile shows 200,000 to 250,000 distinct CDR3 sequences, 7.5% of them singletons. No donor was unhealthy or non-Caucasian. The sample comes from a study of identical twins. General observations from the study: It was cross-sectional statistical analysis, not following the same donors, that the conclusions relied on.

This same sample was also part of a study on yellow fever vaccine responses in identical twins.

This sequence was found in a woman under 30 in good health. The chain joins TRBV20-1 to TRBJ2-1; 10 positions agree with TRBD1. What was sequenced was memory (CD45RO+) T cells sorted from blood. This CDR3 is CSARDPRQGAKEQFF. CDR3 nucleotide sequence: TGCAGTGCTAGAGATCCAAGACAGGGGGCGAAGGAGCAGTTCTTC.